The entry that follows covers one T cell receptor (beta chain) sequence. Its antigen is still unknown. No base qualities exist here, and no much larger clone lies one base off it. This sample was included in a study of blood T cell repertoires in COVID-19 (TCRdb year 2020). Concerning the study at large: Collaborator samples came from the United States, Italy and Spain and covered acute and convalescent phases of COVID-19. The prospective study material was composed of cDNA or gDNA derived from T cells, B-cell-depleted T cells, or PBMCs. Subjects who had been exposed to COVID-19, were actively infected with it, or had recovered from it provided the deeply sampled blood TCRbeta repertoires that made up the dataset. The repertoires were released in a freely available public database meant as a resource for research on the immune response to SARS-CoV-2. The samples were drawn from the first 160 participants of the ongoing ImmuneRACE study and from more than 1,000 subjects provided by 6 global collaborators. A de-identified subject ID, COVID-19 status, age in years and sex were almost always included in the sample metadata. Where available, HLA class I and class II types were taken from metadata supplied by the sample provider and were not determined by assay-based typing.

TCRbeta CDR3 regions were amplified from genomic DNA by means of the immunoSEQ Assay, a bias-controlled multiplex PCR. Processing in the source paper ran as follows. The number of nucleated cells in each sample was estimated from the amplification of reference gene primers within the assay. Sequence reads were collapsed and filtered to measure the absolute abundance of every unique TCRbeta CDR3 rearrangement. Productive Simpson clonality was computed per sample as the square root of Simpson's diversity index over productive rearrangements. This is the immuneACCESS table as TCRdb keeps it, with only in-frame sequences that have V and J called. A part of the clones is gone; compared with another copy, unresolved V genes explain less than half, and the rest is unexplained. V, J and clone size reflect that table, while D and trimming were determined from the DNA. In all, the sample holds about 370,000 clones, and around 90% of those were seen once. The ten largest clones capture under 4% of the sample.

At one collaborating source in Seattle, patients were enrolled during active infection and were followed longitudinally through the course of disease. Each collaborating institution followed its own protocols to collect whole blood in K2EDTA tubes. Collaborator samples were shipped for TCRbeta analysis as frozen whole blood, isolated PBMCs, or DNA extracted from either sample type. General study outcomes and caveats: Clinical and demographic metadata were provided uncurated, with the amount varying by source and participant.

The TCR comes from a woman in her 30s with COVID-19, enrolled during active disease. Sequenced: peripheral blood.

For the CDR3, the sequence is CASSSVLDSYGYTF. The DNA sequence reads TGTGCCAGCAGCTCTGTCCTGGACAGCTATGGCTACACCTTC. In this chain, TRBV7-2 is recombined with TRBJ1-2; matching of 6 bases hints at TRBD1 as the D gene. From the cysteine through the phenylalanine, the CDR3 covers 14 amino acids. The CDR3 DNA has 42 bases and is translated from base 1. V is reduced by 4 bases and J by 4 bases, leaving a spacing of 13 bases between them. Looking up the germline V gene yields CDR1 SGHTA and CDR2 FQGNSA.